Following are 26 T cell receptor beta chains from one sample sequenced in a study of cytotoxic CD8 clonotypes in ibrutinib-treated CLL. Here immunoSEQ multiplex PCR was the method, and the copy in TCRdb shows in-frame clones only, minus some. Of 53,000 or so clones listed, 50% to 60% are singletons. The sequenced sample was PBMCs, obtained at disease progression, from a patient treated with ibrutinib. The receptors derive from a human donor with chronic lymphocytic leukemia.

This chain connects TRBV30 to TRBJ2-3, with D uncertain. Germline V lookup: CDR1 GTSNPN, CDR2 SVGIG (reference sequence). The CDR3 is 12 amino acids. V lost 0 bases to trimming and J lost 5 bases, with 6 bases between them. CDR3 sequence: CAWSVAVDTQYF. Here the CDR3 DNA reads TGTGCCTGGAGTGTGGCTGTAGATACGCAGTATTTT.

The genes are TRBV11-2 and TRBJ2-5, with D possibly being TRBD1 or TRBD2 (7 bases each). The V and J ends lost 1 base and 5 bases respectively, with 11 bases between them. This CDR3 is 14 amino acids long. Germline values: CDR1 SGHAT, CDR2 FQNNGV. CDR3 sequence: CASSLGQGGETQYF. CDR3 nucleotide sequence: TGTGCCAGCAGCTTAGGACAGGGAGGGGAGACCCAGTACTTC.

This clone was counted only a few times. The V gene is TRBV25-1, the J gene TRBJ1-3; D is possibly TRBD1 (6 bases). The CDR3 covers 16 residues. Looked up from germline, CDR1 is MGHDK and CDR2 is SYGVNS. V was shortened by 3 bases and J by 0 bases, with 12 bases between the two germline ends. This chain's CDR3 is CASSEAGDRSGNTIYF. Written as DNA, the CDR3 is TGTGCCAGCAGTGAGGCAGGGGACCGCTCTGGAAACACCATATATTTT.

The V and J genes are TRBV7-3 and TRBJ2-7; 9 bases map to TRBD2. The CDR3 length is 14 residues. Germline-derived CDR1 and CDR2 are SGHTA and FQGTGA. J gave up 5 bases and V 8 bases, and 10 bases lay outside the gene matches. DNA of the CDR3: TGTGCCAGCCCCTCGCGGGAGGGCTTCGACGAGCAGTACTTC. Protein product: CASPSREGFDEQYF.

This clone has only a few counts. This chain uses TRBV5-1 with TRBJ2-1; TRBD1 agrees at 11 bases. From germline, CDR1 is SGHRS and CDR2 YFSETQ. The CDR3 is 15 amino acids. The V gene end was trimmed by 3 bases and the J gene end by 2 bases; junction bases not matched to a gene: 1. CDR3 sequence (DNA): TGCGCCAGCAGCTCGGGACAGGGGGCCTACAATGAGCAGTTCTTC. Protein sequence: CASSSGQGAYNEQFF.

The rearrangement links TRBV6-1 to TRBJ1-6; TRBD1 is a possible D gene (6 bases). Germline-derived CDR1 and CDR2 are MNHNS and SASEGT. The CDR3 has 15 amino acids. Trimming cost V 0 bases and J 4 bases, with 7 bases left between them. CDR3 nucleotide sequence: TGTGCCAGCAGTGAAGCGGACAGTTATAATTCACCCCTCCACTTT. It translates to CASSEADSYNSPLHF.

This chain uses TRBV4-3 with TRBJ1-1; D is possibly TRBD1 (5 bases). The ends were cut back, 2 bases at V and 7 bases at J, with 11 bases in the middle. The CDR3 sequence is 13 residues long. Germline CDR1 is LGHNA and CDR2 is YSLEER. The CDR3 DNA follows: TGCGCCAGCAGCCAACTAGGGGAGGGTGAAGCTTTCTTT. Amino acids: CASSQLGEGEAFF.

The J gene is TRBJ2-1, the V gene TRBV11-2; 9 nucleotides match TRBD2. The junction had 6 bases not matched to a gene; V was cut back by 0 bases and J by 3 bases. The CDR3 is made up of 17 amino acids. The germline V gene has CDR1 SGHAT and CDR2 FQNNGV. CDR3 DNA sequence: TGTGCCAGCAGCTTAGATAGGGGCGGGAGGGGCTACAATGAGCAGTTCTTC. This gives the protein CASSLDRGGRGYNEQFF.

CDR3 region: CASQPRPYNYGYTF. CDR3 DNA sequence: TGTGCCAGCCAGCCCAGACCCTATAACTATGGCTACACCTTC. The rearrangement joins TRBV19 to TRBJ1-2; no firm D call. Germline lookup yields CDR1 LNHDA and CDR2 SQIVND (reference sequence). The CDR3 extends over 14 amino acids. Deletions cut 9 bases from V and 1 base from J, with 15 bases between.

The chain links TRBV14 to TRBJ1-3; unclear D gene. Germline V lookup: CDR1 SGHDN, CDR2 FVKESK. The CDR3 contains 13 residues. V lost 6 bases and J lost 2, with 8 bases in between. CDR3 DNA sequence: TGTGCCAGCAGAGACGGAGCTGGAAACACCATATATTTT. Protein product: CASRDGAGNTIYF.

This chain joins TRBV5-3 and TRBJ2-7, with 10 bases fitting TRBD1. TRBV5-3 falls under the ORF class, with uncertain function. The CDR3 loop spans 15 amino acids. J lost 1 base, V lost 3 bases, and 4 bases had no gene match. The CDR3 loop reads CARSSPGQGSYEQYF. DNA of the CDR3: TGTGCCAGAAGCTCACCGGGACAGGGGTCCTACGAGCAGTACTTC.

The chain uses TRBV19 and TRBJ2-3; the D gene is possibly TRBD1 (6 bases). Trimming took 7 bases from V and 1 from J, leaving 9 bases between them. The CDR3 runs 13 residues. Germline V gene lookup returns CDR1 LNHDA and CDR2 SQIVND (reference sequence). CDR3 loop: CASKAGGTDTQYF. The CDR3, as DNA: TGTGCCAGTAAGGCAGGGGGCACAGATACGCAGTATTTT.

The rearrangement uses TRBV11-1 and TRBJ2-7; D unclear. The germline gives CDR1 SGHAT, CDR2 FQDESV (reference sequence). The CDR3 is made up of 14 amino acids. V was pared by 1 base and J by 4 bases, with 11 bases between. As DNA, the CDR3 is TGTGCCAGCAGCTTAGGGGGTAGTTCGTACGAGCAGTACTTC. Translating it yields CASSLGGSSYEQYF.

The V and J genes are TRBV30 and TRBJ2-5, with D possibly being TRBD1 (6 bases). CDR1 is GTSNPN and CDR2 is SVGIG in the germline V gene (reference sequence). This CDR3 region has 14 residues. V gave up 2 bases and J gave up 4 bases, with 14 bases separating them. CDR3 protein: CAWSRGNSLETQYF. DNA of the CDR3: TGTGCCTGGAGTAGGGGGAACAGTTTAGAGACCCAGTACTTC. Together with reference TRBV30 and TRBJ2-5, the CDR3 gives the full variable domain: SQTIHQWPATLVQPVGSPLSLECTVEGTSNPNLYWYRQAAGRGLQLLFYSVGIGQISSEVPQNLSASRPQDRQFILSSKKLLLSDSGFYLCAWSRGNSLETQYFGPGTRLLVL.

V is TRBV27 and J is TRBJ2-3; D is possibly TRBD2 (5 bases). CDR3 length: 14 amino acids. Germline V CDR1 and CDR2: MNHEY, SMNVEV (reference sequence). Trimming shortened V by 2 bases and J by 3 bases, and 9 bases separated the two germline ends. CDR3 sequence (DNA): TGTGCCAGCAGTTTAAGGCTAGCTACAGATACGCAGTATTTT. This codes for CASSLRLATDTQYF.

The genes are TRBV28 and TRBJ1-5; no clear D gene. Per the germline V gene, CDR1 is MDHEN and CDR2 is SYDVKM. The CDR3 runs 12 residues. Trimming took 5 bases from V and 7 from J, leaving 9 bases between them. The CDR3 DNA reads as TGTGCCAGCAGTCCCTCGGGACAGCCCCAGCATTTT. Its translation is CASSPSGQPQHF. Drawing the rest from reference TRBV28 and TRBJ1-5, the complete variable domain is DVKVTQSSRYLVKRTGEKVFLECVQDMDHENMFWYRQDPGLGLRLIYFSYDVKMKEKGDIPEGYSVSREKKERFSLILESASTNQTSMYLCASSPSGQPQHFGDGTRLSIL.

This clone was recorded at least ten times. This chain connects TRBV6-5 to TRBJ2-5; perhaps TRBD2 as D (5 bases). From germline, CDR1 is MNHEY and CDR2 SVGAGI. Trimming shortened V by 6 bases and J by 4 bases, and 18 bases separated the two germline ends. The CDR3 is made up of 15 amino acids. The CDR3 DNA sequence: TGTGCCAGCAGCAGAGGTCGTCGGGGTGGAGAGACCCAGTACTTC. This codes for CASSRGRRGGETQYF.

Of note for this clone: At the DNA level, this CDR3 is encoded by other sequences in the same sample as well. The chain has TRBV7-2 and TRBJ2-7, with TRBD1 matching 8 bases. CDR3 size: 14 residues. Germline trimming cut 5 bases from V and 3 bases from J; bases unmatched to any gene: 6. From germline, CDR1 is SGHTA and CDR2 FQGNSA. The CDR3 loop is CASSVDRGNYEQYF. The CDR3 DNA follows: TGTGCCAGCAGCGTAGACAGGGGAAACTACGAGCAGTACTTC.

V gene TRBV10-3 combines with J gene TRBJ1-3; weak D call: TRBD1 (6 bases). V was clipped by 2 bases and J by 15 bases, with 20 bases between them. This CDR3 region has 14 residues. Per germline, CDR1 ENHRY and CDR2 SYGVKD. CDR3 amino acids: CAISEEVPGQKPYF. The CDR3 region has the DNA TGTGCCATCAGTGAGGAGGTCCCCGGACAGAAGCCATATTTT.

Concerning this clone itself: The same CDR3 is also encoded by other DNA sequences in this sample. The rearrangement joins TRBV19 to TRBJ1-2, with D unresolved. There are 15 residues in the CDR3. CDR1 and CDR2 from the germline V gene are LNHDA and SQIVND (reference sequence). Trimming shortened V by 7 bases and J by 0 bases, and 15 bases separated the two germline ends. The CDR3 DNA reads as TGTGCCAGTACGCCCGGTTCGGGTTCTAACTATGGCTACACCTTC. Its translation: CASTPGSGSNYGYTF.

The rearrangement joins TRBV10-3 to TRBJ2-2, with D unclear. The V end lost 9 bases, the J end lost 0 bases, and 8 bases lay between the germline ends. The CDR3 runs 13 residues. Germline CDR1 and CDR2: ENHRY and SYGVKD. The CDR3 loop is CAIPRANTGELFF. The DNA for the CDR3 is TGTGCCATACCCCGGGCGAACACCGGGGAGCTGTTTTTT.

This clone was detected only a few times. V usage is TRBV15 and J usage is TRBJ2-7; no definite D call. The germline CDR1 and CDR2 sequences are LNHNV and YYDKDF (reference sequence). The CDR3 length is 11 residues. V lost 5 bases, J lost 3 bases, and 5 bases lay in between. The DNA of the CDR3 is TGTGCCACCAGCTGGGGCTACGAGCAGTACTTC. This encodes CATSWGYEQYF.

This clone was seen just once. This chain links TRBV28 with TRBJ1-3, with D possibly being TRBD1 (6 bases). V lost 2 bases, J lost 0 bases, and 14 bases lay in between. The CDR3 has 17 residues. The V gene's germline CDR1 is MDHEN and CDR2 SYDVKM. The CDR3 here is CASSLPYDRYSGNTIYF. Here the CDR3 DNA reads TGTGCCAGCAGTTTACCGTACGACAGGTACTCTGGAAACACCATATATTTT. The whole variable domain, remainder taken from reference TRBV28 and TRBJ1-3, is DVKVTQSSRYLVKRTGEKVFLECVQDMDHENMFWYRQDPGLGLRLIYFSYDVKMKEKGDIPEGYSVSREKKERFSLILESASTNQTSMYLCASSLPYDRYSGNTIYFGEGSWLTVV.

The chain combines TRBV28 with TRBJ1-1, with 11 bases lining up with TRBD1. CDR1 and CDR2 (germline): MDHEN, SYDVKM. V lost 6 bases and J lost 5; bases outside the gene matches: 8. CDR3 length equals 15 residues. The CDR3 reads CASRSGTGGTTEAFF. CDR3 DNA: TGTGCCAGCAGGTCCGGGACAGGGGGGACAACTGAAGCTTTCTTT.

V and J are TRBV5-6 and TRBJ2-5; unclear D gene. Germline V gene lookup returns CDR1 SGHDT and CDR2 YYEEEE. The CDR3 covers 14 residues. V lost 1 base and J 1 base, leaving 8 bases between the germline ends. CDR3 in amino acids: CASSLYGFQETQYF. CDR3 nucleotides: TGTGCCAGCAGCTTGTACGGGTTCCAAGAGACCCAGTACTTC.

A remark on this clone: The junction departs from the called germline gene at one end, perhaps through a read error. V gene TRBV7-7 combines with J gene TRBJ2-2; the D is unclear. The CDR3 has 14 residues. Germline assignment: CDR1 SSHAT and CDR2 FNYEAQ (reference sequence). The CDR3 bases are TGTGCTAGCAGCTTTGGGGTGGGCACCGGGGAGCTGTTTTTT. It specifies CASSFGVGTGELFF. Together with reference TRBV7-7 and TRBJ2-2, the CDR3 gives the full variable domain: GAGVSQSPRYKVTKRGQDVTLRCDPISSHATLYWYQQALGQGPEFLTYFNYEAQPDKSGLPSDRFSAERPEGSISTLTIQRTEQRDSAMYRCASSFGVGTGELFFGEGSRLTVL.